One sample yielded the 4 T cell receptor beta chains listed below, sequenced in a study. TCRdb ran MiXCR on the RT-PCR reads and lists one entry per CDR3 protein. The data hold about 680,000 distinct CDR3 sequences, with about 14% observed a single time. Sequenced sample: memory CD4+ T cells from blood. The receptor source for this set is a female donor in good health, serving as a healthy control.

V and J are TRBV5-5 and TRBJ2-1; 11 bases match TRBD2. The germline CDR1 and CDR2 sequences are SGHKS and YYEKEE (reference sequence). The CDR3 covers 16 residues. The trim removed 2 bases at V and 4 bases at J, leaving 5 bases unmatched. The CDR3 protein is CASSFSGRAVYNEQFF. The CDR3, as DNA: TGTGCCAGCAGCTTTAGCGGGAGGGCCGTATACAATGAGCAGTTCTTC.

The sample holds many counts of this clonotype. The rearrangement joins TRBV4-2 to TRBJ1-5; the match to TRBD1 covers 7 bases. Germline CDR1 is LGHNA and CDR2 is YNFKEQ. With 4 bases clipped from V and 9 bases from J, the junction kept 6 bases outside the gene matches. This CDR3 contains 13 residues. Written as DNA, the CDR3 is TGTGCCAGCAGCCTGCACAGGGGAAGGCCCCAGCATTTT. Translating gives CASSLHRGRPQHF.

The sample holds a few counts of this clonotype. The V call is TRBV6-1, the J call TRBJ2-7, with no clear D. The CDR3 runs to 15 residues. Germline V gene sequence: CDR1 MNHNS, CDR2 SASEGT. V dropped 0 bases and J dropped 0 bases, with 9 bases sitting between them. CDR3 amino acids: CASSEAGFGSYEQYF. CDR3 nucleotides: TGTGCCAGCAGTGAAGCGGGGTTCGGCTCCTACGAGCAGTACTTC.

At least ten counts were recorded for this clonotype. The V call is TRBV29-1, the J call TRBJ1-1; no firm D call. This CDR3 is built from 13 residues. Germline CDR1 and CDR2: SQVTM and ANQGSEA. The germline V and J ends were trimmed by 4 bases and 1 base, with 10 bases remaining between them. CDR3 DNA sequence: TGCAGCGTTGCGGGCCTACAGAACACTGAAGCTTTCTTT. As protein: CSVAGLQNTEAFF.